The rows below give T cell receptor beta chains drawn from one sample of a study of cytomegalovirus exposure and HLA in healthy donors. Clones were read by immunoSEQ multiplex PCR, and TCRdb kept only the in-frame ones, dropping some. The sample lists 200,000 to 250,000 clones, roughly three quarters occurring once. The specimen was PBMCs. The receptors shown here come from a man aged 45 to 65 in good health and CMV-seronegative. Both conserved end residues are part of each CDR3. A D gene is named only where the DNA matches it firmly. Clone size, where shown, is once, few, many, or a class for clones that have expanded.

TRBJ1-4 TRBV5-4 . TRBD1 TGTGCCAGCAGCTCACAGGGGGTTACTAATGAAAAACTGTTTTTT CASSSQGVTNEKLFF
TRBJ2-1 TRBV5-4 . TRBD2 TGTGCCAGCAGCCCCACTAGCGGTACCTACAATGAGCAGTTCTTC CASSPTSGTYNEQFF
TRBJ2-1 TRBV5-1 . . TGCGCCAGCAGCGGGGGCGGGTACAATGAGCAGTTCTTC CASSGGGYNEQFF
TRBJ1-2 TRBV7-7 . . TGTGCTAGCAGCCCCGGCCCGGGTTATGGCTACACCTTC CASSPGPGYGYTF
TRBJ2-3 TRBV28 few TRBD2 TGTGCCAGCAAGACTAGCGGTTATAGCACAGATACGCAGTATTTT CASKTSGYSTDTQYF
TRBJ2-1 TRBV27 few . TGTGCCAGCAGTCTAATCTCAACAGGGTGGACTAGTCTCGGCAATGAGCAGTTCTTC CASSLISTGWTSLGNEQFF
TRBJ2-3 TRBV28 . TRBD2 TGTGCCAGCAGTCCGACCTTTCAGACTAGCAGCACAGATACGCAGTATTTT CASSPTFQTSSTDTQYF
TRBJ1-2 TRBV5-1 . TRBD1 TGCGCCAGCAGCTGGACAGGGGGGGACTATGGCTACACCTTC CASSWTGGDYGYTF
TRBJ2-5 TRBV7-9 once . TGTTCCAGCAGCCTCATCAATGAGCGGCCCCAAGAGACCCAGTACTTC CSSSLINERPQETQYF
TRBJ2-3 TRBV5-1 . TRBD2 TGCGCCAGCAGCCGTGTGACTAGCGGGAGGACAGATACGCAGTATTTT CASSRVTSGRTDTQYF
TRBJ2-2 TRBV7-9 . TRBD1 TGTGCCAGCAGCCACCTCACAGGGGGCGACGGCACCGGGGAGCTGTTTTTT CASSHLTGGDGTGELFF
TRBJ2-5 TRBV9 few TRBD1 TGTGCCAGCAGCGTAGGACAGGGTGGTAGAGAGACCCAGTACTTC CASSVGQGGRETQYF
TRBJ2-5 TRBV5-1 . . TGCGCCAGCAGCTTGGGCGGGACGGGGGAGACCCAGTACTTC CASSLGGTGETQYF
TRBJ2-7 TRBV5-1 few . TGCGCCAGCAGCTTGTCCAGGGAGGAGAACGAGCAGTACTTC CASSLSREENEQYF
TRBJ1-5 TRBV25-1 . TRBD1 TGTGCCAGTCAAGGACAGGGGAATAGCAATCAGCCCCAGCATTTT CASQGQGNSNQPQHF
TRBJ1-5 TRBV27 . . TGTGCCAGCAGTTCACAGTATAGCAATCAGCCCCAGCATTTT CASSSQYSNQPQHF
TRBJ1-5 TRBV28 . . TGTGCCAGCAGTTTATACCAGGGTAGCAATCAGCCCCAGCATTTT CASSLYQGSNQPQHF
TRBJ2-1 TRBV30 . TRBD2 TGTGCCTGGTCTGGACTAGCGGGTAATGAGCAGTTCTTC CAWSGLAGNEQFF
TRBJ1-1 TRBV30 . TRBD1 TGTGCCTGGACCCTCCCGACAGGGACGGGCGCAGCTTTCTTT CAWTLPTGTGAAFF
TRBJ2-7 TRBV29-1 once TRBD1 TGCAGCGGCAGGGGGCAAGGCGAGCAGTACTTC CSGRGQGEQYF
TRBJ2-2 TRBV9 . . TGTGCCAGCAGCGTAGGGGGGCGTACAAACACCGGGGAGCTGTTTTTT CASSVGGRTNTGELFF
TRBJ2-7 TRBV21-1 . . TGTGCCAGCAGCAAAGAGGGGACAGGGCAGGTATACGAGCAGTACTTC CASSKEGTGQVYEQYF
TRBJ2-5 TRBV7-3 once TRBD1 TGTGCCAGCAGCTTAAGTCGGACAGGGGGAGAGACCCAGTACTTC CASSLSRTGGETQYF
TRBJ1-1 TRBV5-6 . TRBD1 TGTGCCAGCAGCTTGGTCGACAGGGTGGGCACTGAAGCTTTCTTT CASSLVDRVGTEAFF
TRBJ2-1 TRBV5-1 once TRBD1 TGCGCCAGCAGCCGTGAAGCCGGGACAGCCTACAATGAGCAGTTCTTC CASSREAGTAYNEQFF
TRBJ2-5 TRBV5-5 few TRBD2 TGTGCCAGCAGCCCCAGGACTAGCACGGAGACCCAGTACTTC CASSPRTSTETQYF
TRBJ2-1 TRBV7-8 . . TGTGCCAGCAGCTTAGGGCTTCGTGGGGCATCCAATGAGCAGTTCTTC CASSLGLRGASNEQFF
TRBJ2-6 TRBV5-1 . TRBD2 TGCGCCAGCACGACTAGCGGGACTGCTGGGGCCAACGTCCTGACTTTC CASTTSGTAGANVLTF
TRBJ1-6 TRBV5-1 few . TGCGCCAGCAGCCTAGGAGGTACCAATAATTCACCCCTCCACTTT CASSLGGTNNSPLHF
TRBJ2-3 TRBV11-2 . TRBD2 TGTGCCAGCAGCTTCCCCGGACTAGCGGGCACAGATACGCAGTATTTT CASSFPGLAGTDTQYF
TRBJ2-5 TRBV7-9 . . TGTGCCAGCAGCTTACCTTTCTCCGGAGAGACCCAGTACTTC CASSLPFSGETQYF